The rows below give T cell receptor beta chains drawn from one sample of a study of T cell responses to AZD1222 COVID-19 vaccine. Some clones are missing from TCRdb's copy, which holds only in-frame ones; the method was immunoSEQ multiplex PCR. This sample has roughly 150,000 clones, with roughly 92% found just once. Material: peripheral blood, obtained on day 0 of AZD1222 vaccination. These receptors all stem from an adult in good health. Each CDR3 is given with its conserved first and last residue. D genes are given only for firm matches. Clone sizes are given selectively: once, few, many, or a class where the clone is expanded.

clone_size,d_call,v_call,j_call,cdr3_length,cdr3_nt,cdr3_aa
-,TRBD1,TRBV18,TRBJ1-5,14,TGTGCCAGCTCACCTAGACAGGGGGAACAGCCCCAGCATTTT,CASSPRQGEQPQHF
-,-,TRBV2,TRBJ2-3,12,TGTGCCAGCAGAGGCCCTGTGGATACGCAGTATTTT,CASRGPVDTQYF
once,-,TRBV18,TRBJ1-3,14,TGTGCCAGCTCACTCAGTAAAATTGGAAACACCATATATTTT,CASSLSKIGNTIYF
once,-,TRBV2,TRBJ1-5,11,TGTGCCAGCAGTTATCCAGGGGCCCAGCATTTT,CASSYPGAQHF
once,-,TRBV18,TRBJ2-3,13,TGTGCCAGCTCTCCGGACCTCACAGATACGCAGTATTTT,CASSPDLTDTQYF
-,TRBD2,TRBV11-1,TRBJ2-7,16,TGTGCCAGCAGCTTCGGGGGGTCGACTACAAGGCTTGAGCAGTACTTC,CASSFGGSTTRLEQYF
-,-,TRBV10-3,TRBJ2-7,14,TGTGCCATCAGTGAGTCGCCAGGCTCCTACGAGCAGTACTTC,CAISESPGSYEQYF
-,TRBD1,TRBV6-4,TRBJ1-2,12,TGTGCCAGCAGTGCAGGGGGCAGGGGCTACACCTTC,CASSAGGRGYTF
-,TRBD2,TRBV14,TRBJ2-1,16,TGTGCCAGCAGCCAAGGTGGTAGCGGGGGTCAGAATGAGCAGTTCTTC,CASSQGGSGGQNEQFF
-,-,TRBV18,TRBJ1-1,18,TGTGCCAGCTCACCCTTCCGGGACATCGCTGCCATGAACACTGAAGCTTTCTTT,CASSPFRDIAAMNTEAFF
-,-,TRBV7-9,TRBJ1-2,14,TGTGCCAGCAGCTTAGCGGGTCAGGTCTATGGCTACACCTTC,CASSLAGQVYGYTF
-,TRBD1,TRBV11-2,TRBJ2-7,15,TGTGCCAGCAGCTTGGGACAGGGGCCTTCCTACGAGCAGTACTTC,CASSLGQGPSYEQYF
-,-,TRBV5-6,TRBJ1-2,15,TGTGCCAGCAGCTTCCTTCGCACAGGGCTATATGGCTACACCTTC,CASSFLRTGLYGYTF
-,-,TRBV5-1,TRBJ1-4,14,TGCGCCAGCAGCCCCGGGCCGACTAATGAAAAACTGTTTTTT,CASSPGPTNEKLFF
once,-,TRBV2,TRBJ2-5,13,TGTGCCAGCAGCCTCGAAGGACCAGAGACCCAGTACTTC,CASSLEGPETQYF
-,TRBD1,TRBV19,TRBJ1-2,15,TGTGCCAGTAGTACACAGGGGGCAAGCTTCTATGGCTACACCTTC,CASSTQGASFYGYTF
-,-,TRBV12-3/TRBV12-4,TRBJ2-1,13,TGTGCCAGCAGTTTGAGGCCAGGGACTGAGCAGTTCTTC,CASSLRPGTEQFF